Listed here are 16 T cell receptor beta chains from one sample, sequenced in a study of CD8+CD57+ T cells in acquired aplastic anemia. The TCR beta profiling, which covered VDJ combination and CDR3 sequence, was carried out using genomic DNA as the template. MiXCR, run by TCRdb on the reads, gives a single entry per CDR3 protein. The table lists roughly 190,000 distinct CDR3 sequences, roughly half of them singletons. Sequenced sample: sorted CD4+, CD8+, or CD8+CD57+ T cells (not recorded which) from PBMCs. The receptors come from a human donor in good health, serving as a control.

There are many counts of this clonotype. V gene TRBV12-3 or TRBV12-4 combines with J gene TRBJ1-6; TRBD1 matches at 7 bases. V dropped 6 bases and J dropped 0; count of bases not matched to a gene: 8. The CDR3 sequence is 17 residues long. In DNA form, the CDR3 reads TGTGCCAGCAGCCTGGGACAGACGAGCTCCTATAATTCACCCCTCCACTTT. Its protein is CASSLGQTSSYNSPLHF.

In this sample, this clonotype turned up a few times. The V and J genes are TRBV7-2 and TRBJ2-6; 7 bases line up with TRBD2. Germline CDR1 is SGHTA and CDR2 is FQGNSA. This CDR3 is 17 amino acids long. V gave up 6 bases and J gave up 2 bases; unmatched junction bases: 10. The CDR3 region is CASRQFPAGAGANVLTF. The CDR3 DNA reads TGTGCCAGCAGACAATTTCCGGCGGGGGCTGGGGCCAACGTCCTGACTTTC.

The sample holds many counts of this clonotype. This sequence joins TRBV10-3 and TRBJ2-7, with 7 bases fitting TRBD1. Germline values: CDR1 ENHRY, CDR2 SYGVKD. The CDR3 covers 14 residues. Unmatched junction bases numbered 2, after V lost 3 bases and J lost 0 bases. The CDR3 DNA sequence: TGTGCCATCAGTGACGGGACAGACTCCTACGAGCAGTACTTC. It encodes CAISDGTDSYEQYF.

The rearrangement uses TRBV7-8 and TRBJ2-7; TRBD2 aligns across 7 bases. The junction had 8 bases not matched to a gene; V was cut back by 5 bases and J by 10 bases. Germline CDR1 SGHVS, CDR2 FQNEAQ. The CDR3 is 12 amino acids. Here the CDR3 reads CASSLGTTSQYF. Here the CDR3 DNA reads TGTGCCAGCAGCCTAGGGACTACTTCACAGTACTTC.

This clonotype was seen just once. The V gene is TRBV11-3, the J gene TRBJ2-2; D is perhaps TRBD1 or TRBD2 (5 bases each). V dropped 5 bases and J dropped 3 bases, with 16 bases sitting between them. The CDR3 sequence is 16 residues long. CDR1 and CDR2 (germline): SGHNT, YENEEA. CDR3 nucleotide sequence: TGTGCCAGCAGCCTTCTCCCAGGGAGATACACCGGGGAGCTGTTTTTT. This sequence encodes CASSLLPGRYTGELFF.

V and J are TRBV5-1 and TRBJ2-5; TRBD2 is a possible D gene (6 bases). The germline V gene has CDR1 SGHRS and CDR2 YFSETQ. The CDR3 runs to 15 residues. The V end was cut by 1 base, the J end by 5 bases, with 15 bases between. Written as DNA, the CDR3 is TGCGCCAGCAGCTTGTTTGCGGGGAATTGGGAGACCCAGTACTTC. This codes for CASSLFAGNWETQYF.

This clonotype was recorded many times. The rearrangement links TRBV12-3 or TRBV12-4 to TRBJ2-1; 11 bases align to TRBD2. Germline trimming cut 5 bases from V and 3 bases from J; bases unmatched to any gene: 3. This CDR3 has 15 residues. The CDR3 coding sequence is TGTGCCAGCAGTATTAGCGGGGGGGACTACAATGAGCAGTTCTTC. Translated, it gives CASSISGGDYNEQFF.

In this sample, this clonotype turned up many times. The chain combines TRBV24-1 with TRBJ2-7, with D possibly TRBD2 on 5 matching bases. This CDR3 region has 15 residues. Germline-derived CDR1 and CDR2 are KGHDR and SFDVKD. V was clipped by 8 bases and J by 1 base, with 17 bases between them. The CDR3: CATTRGQVPSYEQYF. As DNA, the CDR3 is TGTGCCACCACCCGAGGGCAGGTCCCTTCCTACGAGCAGTACTTC.

The chain couples TRBV10-3 to TRBJ2-1; D unclear. The CDR3 consists of 14 residues. Per germline, CDR1 ENHRY and CDR2 SYGVKD. V shed 8 bases and J shed 0 bases, with 11 bases lying between them. This CDR3 reads CAIGSPSSYNEQFF. CDR3 in DNA: TGTGCCATCGGGTCCCCCAGCTCCTACAATGAGCAGTTCTTC.

This clonotype was seen at least ten times. The chain carries TRBV6-1 and TRBJ2-7; D is uncertain. Germline loops: CDR1 MNHNS, CDR2 SASEGT. The CDR3 runs to 11 residues. V was clipped by 0 bases and J by 6 bases, with 3 bases between them. The CDR3 sequence: CASSEASEQYF. The CDR3 coding sequence is TGTGCCAGCAGTGAAGCTTCCGAGCAGTACTTC.

Note on this clonotype: A junction boundary mismatches the germline segment, possibly from a read error. The chain carries TRBV10-3 and TRBJ1-5; 8 bases match TRBD1. The CDR3 covers 14 residues. The germline V gene has CDR1 ENHRY and CDR2 SYGVKD. The CDR3 DNA reads TGTGCCAGCAGTTCGGGACAGGTCAATCAGCCCCAGCATTTT. This translates into CASSSGQVNQPQHF.

V is TRBV20-1 and J is TRBJ2-4, with a weak D call TRBD1 (5 bases). Per germline, CDR1 DFQATT and CDR2 SNEGSKA (reference sequence). V lost 6 bases to trimming and J lost 6 bases, with 6 bases between them. This CDR3 comprises 10 residues. The CDR3 DNA follows: TGCAGTGCCCAGGGAAACATTCAGTACTTC. It yields the protein CSAQGNIQYF.

The chain has TRBV7-9 and TRBJ1-2, with 8 nucleotides matching TRBD1. The CDR3 covers 13 residues. Germline values: CDR1 SEHNR, CDR2 FQNEAQ (reference sequence). V lost 5 bases, J lost 12 bases, and 11 bases stayed unmatched. CDR3 DNA: TGTGCCAGCAGCGGAAAGGACAGGGCTGGAAACACCTTC. This codes for CASSGKDRAGNTF.

This clonotype was seen many times. This chain uses TRBV19 with TRBJ2-1; D is possibly TRBD2 (6 bases). Trimming removed 7 bases at V and 0 bases at J, with 13 bases between. This CDR3 contains 15 residues. Germline CDR1 and CDR2: LNHDA and SQIVND (reference sequence). CDR3 sequence: CASTSGAASYNEQFF. CDR3 bases: TGTGCCAGTACCTCGGGAGCGGCCTCCTACAATGAGCAGTTCTTC.

This clonotype was detected only a few times. V and J are TRBV7-8 and TRBJ1-2, with D possibly matching TRBD1 (5 bases). Germline CDR1 reads SGHVS; CDR2 reads FQNEAQ. There are 15 residues in the CDR3. V dropped 5 bases and J dropped 1 base, with 14 bases sitting between them. CDR3 sequence reads: CASSEGTANNYGYTF. In nucleotides, the CDR3 is TGTGCCAGCAGCGAAGGGACCGCGAATAACTATGGCTACACCTTC.

This clonotype was recorded once. A much larger clone sits a single nucleotide away, making a read error possible. The J gene is TRBJ1-2, the V gene TRBV7-2; 8 nucleotides agree with TRBD1. This CDR3 comprises 14 residues. Germline loops: CDR1 SGHTA, CDR2 FQGNSA. CDR3: CASSQMGQVYGHTF. The DNA of the CDR3 is TGTGCCAGCAGCCAAATGGGACAGGTCTATGGCCACACCTTC.